The 9 T cell receptor beta chains in this list originate from one sample, sequenced in a study of T cells after yellow fever vaccination. One entry per CDR3 protein, called by TCRdb with MiXCR from the 5' RACE reads. The table lists around 350,000 distinct CDR3 sequences, about 6.2% of them singletons. The sample consisted of PBMCs, taken 5 days after the yellow fever booster vaccination. These receptors were obtained from a man under 40 who received the YFV17D yellow fever vaccine.

This clonotype came up many times. The rearrangement links TRBV5-4 to TRBJ2-3; D gene unclear. The germline V gene has CDR1 SGHNT and CDR2 YYREEE (reference sequence). V lost 7 bases, J lost 2 bases, and 5 bases lay in between. This CDR3 has 11 amino acids. The CDR3 coding sequence is TGTGCCAGCGAAACCACAGATACGCAGTATTTT. The encoded protein is CASETTDTQYF.

The chain employs TRBV25-1 and TRBJ1-1; unclear D gene. Trimming shortened V by 4 bases and J by 6 bases, and 12 bases separated the two germline ends. The CDR3 consists of 13 residues. Germline CDR1 and CDR2: MGHDK and SYGVNS. CDR3 loop: CASSGSGESEAFF. DNA of the CDR3: TGTGCCAGCAGTGGGTCTGGAGAGTCTGAAGCTTTCTTT.

This clonotype was observed many times. This rearrangement joins TRBV28 to TRBJ1-6; 8 bases agree with TRBD1. The CDR3 totals 14 residues. J gave up 10 bases and V 5 bases, and 7 bases lay outside the gene matches. CDR1 is MDHEN, CDR2 SYDVKM, per germline. DNA for the CDR3: TGTGCCAGCAGTGGGACAGGCTTGGGGTCACCCCTCCACTTT. It is translated as CASSGTGLGSPLHF.

The chain carries TRBV7-9 and TRBJ1-2; D gene uncertain. The germline CDR1 and CDR2 sequences are SEHNR and FQNEAQ (reference sequence). V was cut by 6 bases and J by 4 bases, with 15 bases left in between. The CDR3 runs to 14 residues. In nucleotides, the CDR3 is TGTGCCAGCAGGCCCCCGGGAGGGTTCTATGGCTACACCTTC. Its translation is CASRPPGGFYGYTF.

V gene TRBV7-2 combines with J gene TRBJ2-3; 7 nucleotides agree with TRBD2. Trimming cost V 5 bases and J 5 bases; bases outside gene matches: 16. Germline CDR1 reads SGHTA; CDR2 reads FQGNSA. This CDR3 has 17 residues. The CDR3 loop reads CASSLAGAGLRVDTQYF. The CDR3 region has the DNA TGTGCCAGCAGCCTCGCGGGAGCTGGTCTAAGGGTAGATACGCAGTATTTT. The variable domain in full, with the rest retrieved from reference TRBV7-2 and TRBJ2-3, is GAGVSQSPSNKVTEKGKDVELRCDPISGHTALYWYRQSLGQGLEFLIYFQGNSAPDKSGLPSDRFSAERTGGSVSTLTIQRTQQEDSAVYLCASSLAGAGLRVDTQYFGPGTRLTVL.

This clonotype was recorded many times. The chain couples TRBV3-1 to TRBJ2-7; D remains unclear. Per germline, CDR1 LGHDT and CDR2 YNNKEL (reference sequence). The CDR3 is made up of 12 amino acids. Trimming stripped 4 bases from V and 3 bases from J, with 7 bases between. The CDR3 sequence: CASSPTIYEQYF. DNA for the CDR3: TGTGCCAGCAGCCCAACAATCTACGAGCAGTACTTC.

This clonotype was picked up a small number of times. The V and J genes are TRBV7-3 and TRBJ2-6, with D hard to call. This CDR3 is built from 14 residues. From germline, CDR1 is SGHTA and CDR2 FQGTGA. Trimming took off 5 bases at V and 2 bases at J, with 7 bases between the two ends. The CDR3 bases are TGTGCCAGCAGCCCAAAAACTGGGGCCAACGTCCTGACTTTC. The encoded protein is CASSPKTGANVLTF.

This clonotype has just a few counts. The rearrangement links TRBV7-8 to TRBJ2-7; 9 bases line up with TRBD1. Trimming took 5 bases from V and 6 from J; bases not matched to a gene: 8. Germline loops: CDR1 SGHVS, CDR2 FQNEAQ. This CDR3 has 14 residues. CDR3 in amino acids: CASSPGTGFSEQYF. In DNA, the CDR3 is TGTGCCAGCAGCCCCGGGACAGGGTTCTCCGAGCAGTACTTC. The full variable domain, its missing parts supplied by reference TRBV7-8 and TRBJ2-7, is GAGVSQSPRYKVAKRGQDVALRCDPISGHVSLFWYQQALGQGPEFLTYFQNEAQLDKSGLPSDRFFAERPEGSVSTLKIQRTQQEDSAVYLCASSPGTGFSEQYFGPGTRLTVT.

This clonotype was detected a few times. The chain employs TRBV27 and TRBJ1-2; D not resolved. Between the trimmed V and J ends, which lost 4 bases and 8 bases, there was a span of 11 bases. This CDR3 is 12 amino acids long. Germline assignment: CDR1 MNHEY and CDR2 SMNVEV (reference sequence). The chain's CDR3 is CASSSQSEGYTF. CDR3 DNA sequence: TGTGCCAGCAGTTCCCAGTCCGAGGGCTACACCTTC.